The 29 T cell receptor beta chains given below trace back to one sample, sequenced in a study of T cell repertoires in cytomegalovirus infection. Each CDR3 protein is one row after TCRdb ran MiXCR on the reads. The profile shows about 190,000 distinct CDR3 sequences, more than 9% of them singletons. Specimen: PBMCs. The origin of the receptors is a human donor in good health (CMV status not recorded). Some clones in this sample may be carry-over from other donors' samples.

This chain connects TRBV27 to TRBJ1-5, with 10 bases fitting TRBD1. The CDR3 loop spans 15 amino acids. J gave up 6 bases and V 5 bases, and 7 bases lay outside the gene matches. Germline V gene lookup returns CDR1 MNHEY and CDR2 SMNVEV (reference sequence). The CDR3 protein is CASSKMTGGVQPQHF. DNA of the CDR3: TGTGCCAGCAGTAAAATGACAGGGGGCGTTCAGCCCCAGCATTTT.

This clonotype was detected many times. The chain is built from TRBV7-2 and TRBJ1-4; D might be TRBD1 (5 bases). Trimming took 8 bases from V and 5 from J, leaving 15 bases between them. The germline V gene has CDR1 SGHTA and CDR2 FQGNSA. This CDR3 is 14 amino acids long. CDR3 loop: CASGKDIRNEKLFF. CDR3 nucleotide sequence: TGTGCCAGCGGAAAGGACATCCGGAATGAAAAACTGTTTTTT.

The chain employs TRBV7-2 and TRBJ2-2, with a possible D match to TRBD1 (6 bases). Trimming removed 2 bases at V and 5 bases at J, with 21 bases between. CDR1 is SGHTA, CDR2 FQGNSA, per germline. There are 18 residues in the CDR3. CDR3 sequence (DNA): TGTGCCAGCAGCTTAAATTCATGGCAGGGGTTAAGGACCGGGGAGCTGTTTTTT. This codes for CASSLNSWQGLRTGELFF.

This clonotype was counted only a few times. J is TRBJ2-3 and V is TRBV28; 7 bases line up with TRBD2. The J segment lost 4 bases and the V segment lost 3 bases, leaving 10 bases of the junction unmatched. The CDR3 runs 16 residues. Germline values: CDR1 MDHEN, CDR2 SYDVKM. CDR3 bases: TGTGCCAGCAGTTTTCGCGCTAGCGGAGGGCCAGATACGCAGTATTTT. It encodes CASSFRASGGPDTQYF.

This clonotype was seen at least ten times. The chain uses TRBV7-2 and TRBJ2-3; D gene unclear. Germline V gene lookup returns CDR1 SGHTA and CDR2 FQGNSA. CDR3 length: 12 amino acids. V was trimmed by 8 bases and J by 5 bases, leaving 11 bases between them. CDR3 amino acids: CASSPTGDTQYF. For the CDR3, the DNA is TGTGCCAGCTCTCCCACGGGAGATACGCAGTATTTT. The variable domain in full, with the rest retrieved from reference TRBV7-2 and TRBJ2-3, is GAGVSQSPSNKVTEKGKDVELRCDPISGHTALYWYRQSLGQGLEFLIYFQGNSAPDKSGLPSDRFSAERTGGSVSTLTIQRTQQEDSAVYLCASSPTGDTQYFGPGTRLTVL.

The table lists this clonotype with many counts. V usage is TRBV7-8 and J usage is TRBJ2-3; the match to TRBD2 covers 8 bases. V dropped 3 bases and J dropped 2; count of bases not matched to a gene: 7. CDR3 length: 16 amino acids. CDR1 is SGHVS, CDR2 FQNEAQ, per germline. The CDR3: CASSFAGTRYTDTQYF. Written as DNA, the CDR3 is TGTGCCAGCAGCTTCGCCGGGACTAGGTACACAGATACGCAGTATTTT.

This clonotype was picked up many times. The rearrangement uses TRBV7-2 and TRBJ2-3; D may be TRBD2 (6 bases). The CDR3 covers 21 residues. Germline V lookup: CDR1 SGHTA, CDR2 FQGNSA. V lost 1 base to trimming and J lost 3 bases, with 29 bases between them. The CDR3 loop reads CASSLGWAAVGGVRGTDTQYF. In nucleotides, the CDR3 is TGTGCCAGCAGCTTAGGGTGGGCGGCGGTGGGGGGTGTCCGTGGAACAGATACGCAGTATTTT.

This clonotype was counted ten times or more. The gene calls are TRBV12-3 or TRBV12-4 and TRBJ1-1; TRBD1 might be the D (6 bases). The CDR3 extends over 11 amino acids. Trimming took off 6 bases at V and 11 bases at J, with 13 bases between the two ends. CDR3 in amino acids: CASSITGMAFF. CDR3 nucleotide sequence: TGTGCCAGCAGCATTACAGGGATGGCTTTCTTT.

This sequence joins TRBV20-1 and TRBJ1-1; weak D call: TRBD1 (5 bases). Trimming removed 0 bases from V and 1 base from J, with 9 bases in between. The CDR3 spans 14 residues. The germline V gene has CDR1 DFQATT and CDR2 SNEGSKA (reference sequence). The CDR3 DNA follows: TGCAGTGCTAGAGAAACAGGCAGGAACACTGAAGCTTTCTTT. Translated, it gives CSARETGRNTEAFF.

The V call is TRBV30, the J call TRBJ1-5, with D unresolved. In germline, CDR1 is GTSNPN, CDR2 SVGIG (reference sequence). The V and J ends lost 1 base and 2 bases respectively, with 6 bases between them. The CDR3 length is 13 residues. The CDR3, as DNA: TGTGCCTGGAGTGGTCAGGGCAATCAGCCCCAGCATTTT. Encoded protein: CAWSGQGNQPQHF.

The chain is built from TRBV12-3 or TRBV12-4 and TRBJ2-5; D not certain. V lost 7 bases, J lost 3 bases, and 12 bases lay in between. This CDR3 region has 13 residues. As DNA, the CDR3 is TGTGCCAGCACCCTTGGCACAGAAGAGACCCAGTACTTC. As protein: CASTLGTEETQYF.

This clonotype was found many times. The CDR3 DNA sequence: TGTGCCAGCAGCCTCGGATGGGACCTCCTCCAGGGCTACAATGAGCAGTTCTTC. Amino acid sequence: CASSLGWDLLQGYNEQFF. This sequence joins TRBV7-8 and TRBJ2-1; the D call may be TRBD1 or TRBD2 (5 bases each). The CDR3 extends over 18 amino acids. In germline, CDR1 is SGHVS, CDR2 FQNEAQ. V was clipped by 5 bases and J by 3 bases, with 23 bases between them. Full variable domain (remainder filled in from reference TRBV7-8 and TRBJ2-1): GAGVSQSPRYKVAKRGQDVALRCDPISGHVSLFWYQQALGQGPEFLTYFQNEAQLDKSGLPSDRFFAERPEGSVSTLKIQRTQQEDSAVYLCASSLGWDLLQGYNEQFFGPGTRLTVL.

This clonotype was counted ten times or more. The chain employs TRBV28 and TRBJ2-5; TRBD1 or TRBD2 may be the D gene (5 bases each). Trimming took off 2 bases at V and 5 bases at J, with 15 bases between the two ends. CDR1 is MDHEN and CDR2 is SYDVKM in the germline V gene. This CDR3 spans 15 amino acids. CDR3 sequence (DNA): TGTGCCAGCAGTTTAGTAACAGGAGGCATCGAGACCCAGTACTTC. It yields the protein CASSLVTGGIETQYF.

This clonotype was seen ten or more times. The chain joins TRBV28 to TRBJ1-5; D possibly corresponds to TRBD1 (5 bases). Trimming stripped 5 bases from V and 1 base from J, with 15 bases between. Germline CDR1 MDHEN, CDR2 SYDVKM. The CDR3 is 16 residues long. The CDR3: CASSDGRRQSNQPQHF. In nucleotides, the CDR3 is TGTGCCAGCAGTGACGGCCGTCGACAGAGCAATCAGCCCCAGCATTTT.

This clonotype has a count of ten or more. This chain connects TRBV7-2 to TRBJ1-3, with D possibly TRBD1 on 6 matching bases. Trimming cost V 3 bases and J 4 bases, with 10 bases left between them. In germline, CDR1 is SGHTA, CDR2 FQGNSA. The CDR3 length is 14 residues. CDR3 in amino acids: CASSFRDTGNTIYF. For the CDR3, the DNA is TGTGCCAGCAGCTTCCGGGACACGGGAAACACCATATATTTT.

This clonotype was counted between two and nine times. The V call is TRBV28, the J call TRBJ2-2; 7 bases align to TRBD2. The CDR3 spans 14 residues. The trim removed 3 bases at V and 6 bases at J, leaving 4 bases unmatched. Germline V gives CDR1 MDHEN, CDR2 SYDVKM. DNA of the CDR3: TGTGCCAGCAGTTTGGTGGGAGGGGCCGGGGAGCTGTTTTTT. Protein sequence: CASSLVGGAGELFF.

This clonotype has a count of ten or more. This chain links TRBV7-6 with TRBJ2-3; D possibly corresponds to TRBD2 (5 bases). The germline V gene encodes CDR1 SGHVS and CDR2 FNYEAQ. The CDR3 length is 16 residues. Trimming took 5 bases from V and 4 from J, leaving 19 bases between them. DNA of the CDR3: TGTGCCAGCAGCCCTCAGACCGTTACTAGGCCAGATACGCAGTATTTT. It specifies CASSPQTVTRPDTQYF. The whole variable domain, filled in from reference TRBV7-6 and TRBJ2-3, reads GAGVSQSPRYKVTKRGQDVALRCDPISGHVSLYWYRQALGQGPEFLTYFNYEAQQDKSGLPNDRFSAERPEGSISTLTIQRTEQRDSAMYRCASSPQTVTRPDTQYFGPGTRLTVL.

Concerning this clonotype: This may stem from a read error, because a much larger clone lies one nucleotide away. The chain links TRBV12-3 or TRBV12-4 to TRBJ1-5; TRBD1 aligns across 7 bases. The CDR3 loop spans 13 amino acids. As DNA, the CDR3 is TGTGCCAGAAGTTTGGAACAGGGGCAGCCCCAGCATTTT. It is translated as CARSLEQGQPQHF.

The chain couples TRBV28 to TRBJ2-7; 8 bases fit TRBD1. The V gene end was trimmed by 5 bases and the J gene end by 3 bases; junction bases not matched to a gene: 9. The CDR3 length is 15 residues. Germline CDR1 MDHEN, CDR2 SYDVKM. The CDR3 region has the DNA TGTGCCAGCAGTAAACCGGGACAGGCCCACTACGAGCAGTACTTC. Its protein product is CASSKPGQAHYEQYF.

Many counts were recorded for this clonotype. CDR3 protein: CASSLRRDINTEAFF. The CDR3 DNA follows: TGTGCCAGCAGCCTGCGACGGGATATTAACACTGAAGCTTTCTTT. The J gene is TRBJ1-1, the V gene TRBV7-8; D not resolved. CDR3 length: 15 residues. Germline V gives CDR1 SGHVS, CDR2 FQNEAQ. Between the trimmed V and J ends, which lost 5 bases and 2 bases, there was a span of 15 bases.

This clonotype was counted at least ten times. This rearrangement joins TRBV7-2 to TRBJ2-5, with D uncertain. The CDR3 is made up of 13 amino acids. Germline CDR1 reads SGHTA; CDR2 reads FQGNSA. Trimming took 2 bases from V and 4 from J, leaving 8 bases between them. The CDR3 DNA reads TGTGCCAGCAGCTTAAGTCGTAGAGAGACCCAGTACTTC. Translated, it gives CASSLSRRETQYF.

This clonotype was detected ten times or more. V usage is TRBV11-3 and J usage is TRBJ2-3; 8 bases are a match to TRBD1. J lost 4 bases, V lost 1 base, and 7 bases had no gene match. Germline V lookup: CDR1 SGHNT, CDR2 YENEEA. This CDR3 spans 16 amino acids. The CDR3 sequence: CASSLGTGGGADTQYF. CDR3 coding DNA: TGTGCCAGCAGCTTAGGAACAGGGGGAGGTGCAGATACGCAGTATTTT.

The chain combines TRBV6-5 with TRBJ2-7; 14 nucleotides agree with TRBD2. CDR1 is MNHEY and CDR2 is SVGAGI in the germline V gene. The CDR3 loop spans 18 amino acids. V dropped 4 bases and J dropped 2; count of bases not matched to a gene: 10. CDR3 protein: CASSSGTGLAGGTYEQYF. In nucleotides, the CDR3 is TGTGCCAGCAGTTCCGGGACAGGACTAGCGGGAGGTACCTACGAGCAGTACTTC.

At least ten counts were recorded for this clonotype. V and J are TRBV7-2 and TRBJ2-5; 16 nucleotides align to TRBD2. V lost 3 bases, J lost 1 base, and 8 bases stayed unmatched. This CDR3 contains 19 residues. Germline values: CDR1 SGHTA, CDR2 FQGNSA. CDR3 nucleotide sequence: TGTGCCAGCAGCTTGGGGGGACTAGCGGGAGGGCCGCGCCAAGAGACCCAGTACTTC. The encoded protein is CASSLGGLAGGPRQETQYF.

This clonotype was found many times. The chain has TRBV19 and TRBJ2-7; 12 bases are shared with TRBD2. The CDR3 has 18 residues. The V segment lost 6 bases and the J segment 0 bases; nucleotides outside the gene matches: 12. In germline, CDR1 is LNHDA, CDR2 SQIVND (reference sequence). This chain's CDR3 is CASRFTHRTSGDSYEQYF. DNA for the CDR3: TGTGCCAGTAGATTTACCCACAGGACTAGCGGGGACTCCTACGAGCAGTACTTC.

The chain is built from TRBV23-1 and TRBJ2-7; possible D gene TRBD2, 6 bases. TRBV23-1 is given ORF status, its function remaining uncertain. V dropped 0 bases and J dropped 4 bases, with 16 bases sitting between them. The CDR3 has 16 amino acids. CDR3 in DNA: TGCGCCAGCAGTCAATCCAGTGGGCTGGAGGGATACGAGCAGTACTTC. Residues: CASSQSSGLEGYEQYF.

This sequence joins TRBV7-2 and TRBJ1-5, with D possibly TRBD1 on 5 matching bases. V was pared by 5 bases and J by 7 bases, with 15 bases between. CDR1 and CDR2 (germline): SGHTA, FQGNSA. The CDR3 is 14 amino acids. CDR3 loop: CASSKGGGSQPQHF. The CDR3 coding sequence is TGTGCCAGCAGCAAGGGCGGGGGATCCCAGCCCCAGCATTTT.

Regarding this clonotype: This may stem from a read error, because a much larger clone lies one nucleotide away. The chain joins TRBV7-2 to TRBJ1-1; D ambiguous. This CDR3 comprises 13 residues. CDR1 and CDR2 from the germline V gene are SGHTA and FQGNSA. CDR3 in amino acids: CVSSPIQNTEAFF. The DNA of the CDR3 is TGTGTCAGCAGCCCCATACAGAACACTGAAGCTTTCTTT.

The table lists this clonotype with a few counts. The chain combines TRBV28 with TRBJ2-1; TRBD1 matches 7 bases. The CDR3 spans 12 residues. V shed 5 bases and J 9 bases; nucleotides not matched to a gene: 4. CDR1 and CDR2 (germline): MDHEN, SYDVKM. The CDR3 bases are TGTGCCAGCAGTGGGACAGTGGGTGAGCAGTTCTTC. As protein: CASSGTVGEQFF.